The entry that follows covers one T cell receptor (beta chain) sequence. The assay was immunoSEQ multiplex PCR, and TCRdb's table has in-frame clones only and misses some. This table has about 110,000 clones, 88% appearing once. Looked up from germline, CDR1 is MNHEY and CDR2 is SVGAGI. Trimming removed 4 bases from V and 8 bases from J, with 20 bases in between. The CDR3 is made up of 15 amino acids. This entry belongs to a study of control samples from healthy donors and cancer patients. Sequencing was performed on PBMCs. This chain joins TRBV6-5 and TRBJ1-1; no definite D call. The clonotype was recovered from a woman in her fifties or sixties with lung cancer. The CDR3 reads CASSFSSSRQGEAFF. The DNA of the CDR3 is TGTGCCAGCAGTTTTTCATCCTCGCGACAAGGAGAAGCTTTCTTT.